This is a list of T cell receptor beta chains from one sample in a study of shared clonotypes between healthy human individuals. Profiled with immunoSEQ multiplex PCR; TCRdb holds only in-frame clones, not every one. The profile shows about 1 million clones, approximately 68% of them singletons. Sequencing was done on a sample of memory CD4+ T cells sorted from blood. The source of these receptors is a man aged 18 to 29 in good health. Each CDR3 is given with its conserved first and last residue. D genes are given only for firm matches. Expanded clones get a size class; other rows say once, few or many, or leave the size out.

j_gene | abundance | v_gene | d_gene | CDR3nt | CDR3aa
TRBJ2-3 | - | TRBV7-2 | TRBD2 | TGTGCCAGCAGTCCGGCGGGAGCGGGATTCACAGATACGCAGTATTTT | CASSPAGAGFTDTQYF
TRBJ1-4 | once | TRBV6-5 | - | TGTGCCAGCAGTTCTGCGTGGGCAACTAATGAAAAACTGTTTTTT | CASSSAWATNEKLFF
TRBJ1-2 | - | TRBV7-2 | - | TGTGCCAGCAGCTTAGTGGGGGGAGATAACTATGGCTACACCTTC | CASSLVGGDNYGYTF
TRBJ1-5 | - | TRBV7-2 | - | TGTGCCAGCAGCTTAGGAGGGTCCTACAAGCCCCAGCATTTT | CASSLGGSYKPQHF
TRBJ2-5 | - | TRBV7-9 | TRBD1 | TGTGCCAGCAGCTTTTGGACAGGGGTCGGGCAAGAGACCCAGTACTTC | CASSFWTGVGQETQYF
TRBJ1-3 | few | TRBV19 | - | TGTGCCAGCCGCCAGGGCTCTGGAAACACCATATATTTT | CASRQGSGNTIYF
TRBJ1-4 | - | TRBV6-5 | - | TGTGCCAGCAGTTCCATGGGGAGGGGAACTAATGAAAAACTGTTTTTT | CASSSMGRGTNEKLFF
TRBJ2-2 | - | TRBV10-3 | - | TGTGCCATCAGTGATGGGACCGGGGAGCTGTTTTTT | CAISDGTGELFF
TRBJ2-5 | - | TRBV18 | - | TGTGCCAGCTCACAGTTTGTCGGGACCCAGTACTTC | CASSQFVGTQYF
TRBJ1-2 | - | TRBV7-2 | - | TGTGCCAGCAGCTTAGACGCAGGTTATGGCTACACCTTC | CASSLDAGYGYTF
TRBJ2-2 | once | TRBV5-1 | - | TGCGCCAGCAGGCGGCTGGCGAACACCGGGGAGCTGTTTTTT | CASRRLANTGELFF
TRBJ1-5 | - | TRBV6-1 | - | TGTGCCAGCAGTGAAGCAGGACCGGGGCAGGGGACCTCGTCCCAGCATTTT | CASSEAGPGQGTSSQHF
TRBJ2-1 | - | TRBV11-2 | TRBD2 | TGTGCCAGCAGCCTTGGACTAGCCGGGGTCGGGTTCTTC | CASSLGLAGVGFF
TRBJ1-1 | - | TRBV6-5 | - | TGTGCCACCAACAGGGCGGTGAACACTGAAGCTTTCTTT | CATNRAVNTEAFF
TRBJ2-7 | - | TRBV6-1 | - | TGTGCCAGCAACAGGGACGGCTCCTACGAGCAGTACTTC | CASNRDGSYEQYF
TRBJ2-5 | - | TRBV20-1 | - | TGCAGTGGACAGAACCAAGAGACCCAGTACTTC | CSGQNQETQYF
TRBJ2-7 | - | TRBV28 | - | TGTGCCAGCAGTTTATTGGGACGGAGCTCCTACGAGCAGTACTTC | CASSLLGRSSYEQYF
TRBJ1-1 | - | TRBV7-9 | TRBD1 | TGTGCCAGCAGCTCGCAACCCGGACAGGTGTTGAACACTGAAGCTTTCTTT | CASSSQPGQVLNTEAFF
TRBJ2-2 | - | TRBV5-1 | - | TGCGCCAGCAGCTTGGCCGGGGTAAGGAGCACCGGGGAGCTGTTTTTT | CASSLAGVRSTGELFF
TRBJ1-5 | - | TRBV7-2 | - | TGTGCCAGCAGCCCGGGGGGCGGTTTCCAGCATTTT | CASSPGGGFQHF
TRBJ2-5 | - | TRBV2 | - | TGTGCCAGCAGTGTGCCAGGAGGGGAGACCCAGTACTTC | CASSVPGGETQYF
TRBJ2-3 | - | TRBV7-9 | - | TGTGCCAGCAGCTTAGATATTGGGGGAGGTACAGATACGCAGTATTTT | CASSLDIGGGTDTQYF
TRBJ2-3 | - | TRBV9 | - | TGTGCCAGCAGCGCTGAAGCAGATACGCAGTATTTT | CASSAEADTQYF
TRBJ2-1 | once | TRBV30 | - | TGTGCCTGGAGTCAGGGGGGGGACAATGAGCAGTTCTTC | CAWSQGGDNEQFF
TRBJ2-3 | - | TRBV4-2 | TRBD2 | TGTGCCAGCAGCCAAGAAATTAGCGGGGGTGGCAGCACAGATACGCAGTATTTT | CASSQEISGGGSTDTQYF
TRBJ1-2 | - | TRBV5-1 | TRBD1 | TGCGCCAGCAGCCTAGGACAGGGGGGATATTCTAACTATGGCTACACCTTC | CASSLGQGGYSNYGYTF
TRBJ2-7 | once | TRBV7-2 | - | TGTGCCAGCAGCAAACAGCGGGCAGAGGACGAGCAGTACTTC | CASSKQRAEDEQYF
TRBJ2-7 | many | TRBV5-1 | TRBD1 | TGCGCCAGCAGCTGGGAGGGACAGGGCTACGAGCAGTACTTC | CASSWEGQGYEQYF
TRBJ2-3 | - | TRBV7-6 | TRBD2 | TGTGCCAGCAGCTTATCTCTAGCGGTTGATACGCAGTATTTT | CASSLSLAVDTQYF
TRBJ2-3 | - | TRBV7-2 | TRBD1 | TGTGCCAGCAGCTTAGGGTGGACAGGGGGCAATACGCAGTATTTT | CASSLGWTGGNTQYF
TRBJ2-7 | once | TRBV5-4 | - | TGTGCCAGCAGCTTCAAGGGGTCCTACGAGCAGTACTTC | CASSFKGSYEQYF
TRBJ1-2 | many | TRBV5-6 | - | TGTGCCAGCAGCTTGGCCGGACAGAACTATGGCTACACCTTC | CASSLAGQNYGYTF
TRBJ2-7 | - | TRBV5-6 | - | TGTGCCAGCAGCTTGGCGGGACTTTACGAGCAGTACTTC | CASSLAGLYEQYF
TRBJ1-5 | - | TRBV5-1 | TRBD1 | TGCGCCAGCGGACAGGGCCCCAATCAGCCCCAGCATTTT | CASGQGPNQPQHF
TRBJ1-2 | - | TRBV28 | - | TGTGCCAGCAGTTCCGTGACTTCTAACTATGGCTACACCTTC | CASSSVTSNYGYTF
TRBJ2-3 | - | TRBV19 | - | TGTGCCAGTACCACCCAGGGTCTTTCAACCCAACCAGATACGCAGTATTTT | CASTTQGLSTQPDTQYF
TRBJ2-3 | - | TRBV6-5 | - | TGTGCCAGCAGTCAGGGGTTTGCGGGGGATACGCAGTATTTT | CASSQGFAGDTQYF
TRBJ2-7 | - | TRBV29-1 | - | TGCAGCGCCATGATGGGGTACGAGCAGTACTTC | CSAMMGYEQYF
TRBJ2-7 | - | TRBV19 | TRBD1 | TGTGCCAGTAGTGTCCCGGGACAGGGTCTCCTCGAGCAGTACTTC | CASSVPGQGLLEQYF
TRBJ2-3 | - | TRBV28 | - | TGTGCCAGCAGTTTAGAAAACCACCGAGATACGCAGTATTTT | CASSLENHRDTQYF
TRBJ2-7 | once | TRBV5-1 | - | TGCGCCAGCAGCTTGTCGGCAGATCTTTTCTACGAGCAGTACTTC | CASSLSADLFYEQYF
TRBJ1-1 | - | TRBV5-1 | - | TGCGCCAGCAGCTATGGAGGTCAGAACACTGAAGCTTTCTTT | CASSYGGQNTEAFF
TRBJ2-2 | - | TRBV10-2 | - | TGCGCCAGCCTAGCCGGGTCCCTAGGCGCCGGGGAGCTGTTTTTT | CASLAGSLGAGELFF
TRBJ2-1 | - | TRBV6-1 | - | TGTGCCAGCAGTCCCCAGGGTGGATTTTACAATGAGCAGTTCTTC | CASSPQGGFYNEQFF
TRBJ2-1 | - | TRBV18 | - | TGTGCCAGCTCACTAATGGGACCCCCAGGGGAGCAGTTCTTC | CASSLMGPPGEQFF
TRBJ2-3 | - | TRBV10-3 | - | TGTGCCATCAGTGAGTCGTACCGCGGAGCACCCACAGATACGCAGTATTTT | CAISESYRGAPTDTQYF
TRBJ1-6 | few | TRBV6-5 | - | TGTGCCAGCAGTCCTTGGGTCGGGGGCAATTCACCCCTCCACTTT | CASSPWVGGNSPLHF
TRBJ2-7 | - | TRBV5-1 | TRBD2 | TGCGCCAGCAGCGGGAGGGTGGCCGAGCAGTACTTC | CASSGRVAEQYF
TRBJ1-3 | - | TRBV9 | - | TGTGCCAGCAGCCCCGACCGGGACACCATATATTTT | CASSPDRDTIYF
TRBJ2-1 | - | TRBV19 | TRBD2 | TGTGCCAGTAGTATGTGGGCGGGAGTATCCCACAATGAGCAGTTCTTC | CASSMWAGVSHNEQFF
TRBJ2-2 | - | TRBV7-9 | TRBD1 | TGTGCCAGCAGCTTAGAGGGGGCTCACGGGGAGCTGTTTTTT | CASSLEGAHGELFF
TRBJ2-3 | - | TRBV7-2 | - | TGTGCCAGCAGCTTATTAACAGGGAAGACAGATACGCAGTATTTT | CASSLLTGKTDTQYF
TRBJ2-5 | many | TRBV6-1 | - | TGTGCCAGCAGTGAACTGGGCGGGTCCGGGACCCAGTACTTC | CASSELGGSGTQYF
TRBJ2-3 | - | TRBV6-1 | TRBD2 | TGTGCCAGCAGTGCGTCTAGCGGGGGGGCCAAGGATACGCAGTATTTT | CASSASSGGAKDTQYF
TRBJ1-6 | - | TRBV19 | - | TGTGCCAGTAGTATAGATCCCGGGGGTTCACCCCTCCACTTT | CASSIDPGGSPLHF